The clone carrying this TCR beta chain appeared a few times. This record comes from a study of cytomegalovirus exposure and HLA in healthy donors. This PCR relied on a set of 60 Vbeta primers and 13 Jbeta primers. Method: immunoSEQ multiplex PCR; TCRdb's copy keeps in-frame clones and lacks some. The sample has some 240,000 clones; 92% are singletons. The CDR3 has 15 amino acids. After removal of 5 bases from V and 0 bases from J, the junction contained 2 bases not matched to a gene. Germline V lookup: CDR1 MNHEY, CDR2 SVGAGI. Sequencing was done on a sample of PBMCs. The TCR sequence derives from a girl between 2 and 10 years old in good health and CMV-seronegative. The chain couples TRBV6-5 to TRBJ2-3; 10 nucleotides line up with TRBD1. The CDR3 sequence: CASSLTGGSTDTQYF. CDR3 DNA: TGTGCCAGCAGTCTGACAGGGGGCAGCACAGATACGCAGTATTTT.